The source of this T cell receptor beta chain is a study of shared clonotypes between healthy human individuals. Across the whole study: The plates for each donor numbered three CD4 naive, three CD4 memory, two CD8 naive and one CD8 memory. Overall study findings and caveats: Researchers sampled only blood; tissue repertoires likely differ. Read depth was anticipated to influence clonotype sharing among donors.

The CDR3 loop spans 14 amino acids. The V end lost 8 bases, the J end lost 4 bases, and 14 bases lay between the germline ends. Looked up from germline, CDR1 is MNHNS and CDR2 is SASEGT. Turning to this clone: Its antigen remains unknown.

Repertoires were generated with immunoSEQ multiplex PCR, while TCRdb's copy carries only in-frame clones and drops some. Altogether about 2.4 million clones are present, about 92% being singletons, with the ten largest covering around 0.14%. Donors, without exception, were Caucasian adults residing in Nashville, Tennessee. This TCR came from a young man in good health. Source material: naive CD4+ T cells sorted from blood. The sample's subset: CD45RA+ positively selected. V is TRBV6-1 and J is TRBJ1-4; tentative D call: TRBD1 (6 bases). DNA of the CDR3: TGTGCCAGCTCTAGGGGGTTAGGTAATGAAAAACTGTTTTTT. Translating it yields CASSRGLGNEKLFF.